This record covers a single TCR beta chain. Its antigen remains unidentified. No base qualities exist here, and no much larger clone lies one base off it. The CDR3 measures 16 amino acids from cysteine to phenylalanine. Here the CDR3 DNA is all that survives: 48 bases in frame from base 1. V loses 5 bases of germline sequence and J loses 4 bases, and the interval between the two ends is 20 bases. According to the germline V gene (reference sequence), CDR1 reads PRHDT and CDR2 reads FYEKMQ. High-throughput TCR beta sequencing profiled peripheral blood CD8+ and CD4+ T cells from healthy donors, Susac syndrome patients and multiple sclerosis patients. Multiple sclerosis controls were treatment-naive patients with stable or active relapsing-remitting disease fulfilling revised McDonald criteria. Bulk CD8+ and CD4+ T cells were purified by magnetic negative isolation, while CD8+ TEMRA cells were enriched using FACS. Blood was drawn into EDTA tubes, processed within 24 hours, and PBMCs were isolated by density gradient centrifugation. PBMCs intended for TCR sequencing were cryopreserved in liquid nitrogen and thawed later in a water bath at 37 degrees C. Purity of sorted or isolated CD4+, CD8+ and CD8+ TEMRA cells was at least 90%.

The data were taken from a study of CD8 T cells in Susac syndrome (dated by TCRdb to the late 2010s). In the study overall: Repertoire sequencing was used to test whether CD8+ T cell activation and differentiation in Susac syndrome was antigen driven. Clonality of the CD8+ T cell repertoire was compared between around 13 healthy donors, about 14 Susac syndrome patients and about 15 multiple sclerosis patients. Overall results and qualifications from the work: The study acknowledged that relatively few individuals were included in the TCR sequencing and HLA analysis.

RNA was extracted using the RNeasy kit, and about 0.45 to 1 ug of the RNA was reverse transcribed with random hexamers. The immunoSEQ multiplex PCR assay, covering 54 Vbeta and 13 Jbeta segments, was used to amplify TCR beta CDR3 regions. PCR amplification bias was corrected by using a synthetic template baseline for primer optimization and computational correction. Per the source publication's procedure: Reads were annotated to V, D and J genes per IMGT and analyzed with immunoSEQ Analyzer, keeping only productive sequences. Clonality was computed as one minus Shannon entropy normalized by log2 of the number of productive unique sequences. Public and private clones were assessed among the 100 most prevalent clones of each patient and control. Susac-specific clones were defined as absent from healthy and MS cohorts, about 1,000 published viral clones and other ImmuneACCESS disease sequences. TCRdb applied fastp at Q25 and MiXCR to the public reads, then kept only in-frame beta chains. Rows are unified per CDR3 protein, each entry keeping the most common DNA and genes. TCRdb, rather than the study authors, made the V and J calls. This sample has roughly 140,000 distinct CDR3 sequences in its table, and roughly 94% of those were observed once. 0.2% to 0.25% of the sample goes to the ten largest clones.

Input material: CD8+ T cells from PBMCs. The sequence was obtained from a human donor with multiple sclerosis. Recombination linked TRBV13 to TRBJ1-2; the best D guess is TRBD1, with 5 bases matching. The DNA sequence follows: TGTGCCAGCAGCCCGCGGGGCAGCCAAGTCGTCTATGGCTACACCTTC. This sequence encodes CASSPRGSQVVYGYTF.